The TCR beta chain under discussion was sequenced for a study of blood T cell repertoires in COVID-19. About the study: Collection of acute and convalescent COVID-19 samples took place in the United States, Italy and Spain.

Profiled with immunoSEQ multiplex PCR; TCRdb holds only in-frame clones, not every one. The table includes roughly 180,000 clones, about 84% detected once. The V gene's germline CDR1 is DFQATT and CDR2 SNEGSKA (reference sequence). There are 11 residues in the CDR3. Deletions cut 1 base from V and 9 bases from J, with 7 bases between. The age range of participants was 18 to 89 years, with residence in about two dozen US areas. Participants were placed into cohorts based on the clinical history they reported. The sequence was obtained from a middle-aged woman with acute COVID-19. The specimen sequenced was PBMCs or T cells enriched from blood (not recorded which). This chain uses TRBV20-1 with TRBJ2-1; D is undetermined. The CDR3 DNA is TGCAGTGCTAGAGGTGCGGTTGAGCAGTTCTTC. Protein sequence: CSARGAVEQFF.